This TCR beta chain was documented in a study of beta chain features in type 1 diabetes. Study-wide background: Examination of sorted cells across all samples involved around 99 million cells.

cDNA synthesis used the whole RNA isolate, giving expressed TCRB sequences. Generated by immunoSEQ multiplex PCR, the TCRdb table keeps only in-frame clones and is missing some. Among roughly 260,000 clones listed, just over 20% were seen once. This clone has just a few counts. Its antigen is unknown. Study-level findings and limits: Shortening that was moderate but significant affected the TCRB CDR3s of Type 1 diabetes patients in all four CD4+ subsets. The study found fewer insertions and more deletions at VDJ junctions in type 1 diabetes patients.

CDR3 size: 14 residues. V trimming: 5 bases; J trimming: 5 bases; junction bases outside the gene matches: 5. The germline V gene encodes CDR1 KGHSH and CDR2 LQKENI. The sample consisted of naive CD4+ T cells from blood. The chain has TRBV18 and TRBJ2-2; 7 bases map to TRBD1. This clonotype was obtained from a woman between 35 and 50 years old with type 1 diabetes. CDR3 residues: CASSFDRETGELFF. Here the CDR3 DNA reads TGTGCCAGCTCATTCGACAGGGAGACCGGGGAGCTGTTTTTT. Complete variable domain (other parts from reference TRBV18 and TRBJ2-2): NAGVMQNPRHLVRRRGQEARLRCSPMKGHSHVYWYRQLPEEGLKFMVYLQKENIIDESGMPKERFSAEFPKEGPSILRIQQVVRGDSAAYFCASSFDRETGELFFGEGSRLTVL.